This TCR beta chain was sequenced in a study of T-cell memory formation after mild COVID-19 (dated by TCRdb to the early 2020s). At the level of the whole study: TCR sequence clusters from the two donors were found to be largely donor specific. Longitudinal TCRalpha and TCRbeta repertoire sequencing tracked T-cell clones expanding and contracting after mild COVID-19 in a couple of donors. Two young, previously healthy adult volunteers, one female and one male, were included in the cohort. Study-wide conclusions, independent of this receptor: From day 15 to 85, contracting clones showed balanced CD4/CD8 phenotypes, whereas a second wave of clones that expanded from day 15 to 37 leaned towards CD4+. Some responding clones were detected in pre-infection memory, suggesting pre-existing cross-reactive memory T cells joined the SARS-CoV-2 response. SARS-CoV-2 specificity of the second-wave clones peaking on day 37 was not confirmed. Contracting CD4+ clones were located mainly in the CM and EM memory subsets, whereas CD8+ clones were found to be enriched in EMRA. Only a couple of mild cases were covered in the study, and larger cohorts including severe cases with pre-infection samples were considered necessary.

Sequencing was performed on an Illumina NovaSeq 6000. TCRalpha and TCRbeta cDNA libraries were constructed by 5'RACE with constant-segment primers, with sample barcodes and unique molecular identifiers being introduced. Trizol reagent was used to extract RNA from every sample. Amplification of the libraries took two PCR steps, and the second step added a second sample barcode plus Illumina TruSeq adapters. Libraries were sequenced on an Illumina NovaSeq with 2 x 150 bp paired-end reads. In the original analysis: Demultiplexing of reads and collapsing into UMI-guided consensus sequences were performed with migec v1.2.7. Using mixcr v2.1.11, the UMI consensuses were aligned to TRA and TRB V and J templates and assembled into clonotypes. A clonotype was counted as expanded or contracted only if both edgeR and NoisET called the change significant, with noise models trained on biological replicates. For edgeR calls, the thresholds were a false discovery rate-adjusted p below 0.01 and a log2 fold-change of 1. As an exploratory analysis of dynamics, max-normalized trajectories of the 1000 most abundant clonotypes were examined by PCA with hierarchical clustering. Separately sequenced CD4+ and CD8+ repertoires were used to assign a CD4 or CD8 phenotype to each responding clone. TCRdb reworked the public reads: Q25 trimming with fastp, MiXCR clone assembly, productive beta chains retained. Each entry is one CDR3 protein sequence, shown with its most common DNA and genes. TCRdb's processing, not the authors', yielded these V and J calls. This sample comprises approximately 350,000 distinct CDR3 sequences, around 27% of them detected only once. The ten biggest clones cover roughly 14% of the sample.

Ficoll-Paque density gradient centrifugation was used to isolate PBMCs. About this clonotype itself: Its binding antigen is unknown. No base quality information exists; no much larger clone differs at one position.

As encoded in the germline V gene, CDR1 is SQVTM while CDR2 is ANQGSEA. The trim is 4 bases for V and 3 bases for J, with a gap of 14 bases between the germline ends. The CDR3 starts with the cysteine, ends with the phenylalanine, and has 14 residues. Here the CDR3 DNA is all that survives: 42 bases in frame from base 1. The TCR sequence derives from an adult woman who had mild COVID-19 (a few samples of this study predate the infection). The sample titles of this study are shuffled in the database, so cell type and time point are left out; the donor was told from shared clones. The rearrangement joined TRBV29-1 to TRBJ2-3; 6 matching bases give a weak D call of TRBD2. The source material was PBMCs or a T cell subset sorted from them (not recorded which). The CDR3 corresponds to CSVGISGRTDTQYF. The nucleotides are TGCAGCGTTGGAATTAGCGGAAGGACAGATACGCAGTATTTT.